These T cell receptor beta chains were read from a single sample in a study of blood T cell repertoires in COVID-19. Clones were sequenced by immunoSEQ multiplex PCR, and TCRdb holds only the in-frame ones, with some missing. The profile shows roughly 230,000 clones, around 82% of them singletons. Sequencing used peripheral blood. The receptors stem from a middle-aged man with active or convalescent COVID-19. Both conserved end residues are part of each CDR3. Each record gives: D gene, J gene, clone size, V gene, CDR3 DNA, CDR3 protein. D genes are given only for firm matches. Part of the rows lack a size; the others show once, few, many or a class for expanded clones.

d_gene: TRBD2
j_gene: TRBJ2-2
abundance: -
v_gene: TRBV10-3
CDR3nt: TGTGCCATCAGTGGACTAGCGGGTAGTTCCGGGGAGCTGTTTTTT
CDR3aa: CAISGLAGSSGELFF

d_gene: TRBD2
j_gene: TRBJ2-7
abundance: -
v_gene: TRBV19
CDR3nt: TGTGCCAGTAGTTCGACTAGCGGGTATACCTACGAGCAGTACTTC
CDR3aa: CASSSTSGYTYEQYF

d_gene: TRBD2
j_gene: TRBJ2-2
abundance: -
v_gene: TRBV6-2/TRBV6-3
CDR3nt: TGTGCCAGCACCCCGCTAGCGGGGGCCGGGGAGCTGTTTTTT
CDR3aa: CASTPLAGAGELFF

d_gene: TRBD1
j_gene: TRBJ1-5
abundance: -
v_gene: TRBV2
CDR3nt: TGTGCCAGCAGCCCGGGACAGGCTAGCAATCAGCCCCAGCATTTT
CDR3aa: CASSPGQASNQPQHF

d_gene: -
j_gene: TRBJ2-1
abundance: -
v_gene: TRBV12-5
CDR3nt: TGTGCTAGTGGTGACCCCCCCGGGGGAGGTAACAATGAGCAGTTCTTC
CDR3aa: CASGDPPGGGNNEQFF

d_gene: -
j_gene: TRBJ1-1
abundance: -
v_gene: TRBV6-6
CDR3nt: TGTGCCAGCATTAACACAGGGAACACTGAAGCTTTCTTT
CDR3aa: CASINTGNTEAFF

d_gene: TRBD2
j_gene: TRBJ2-1
abundance: -
v_gene: TRBV19
CDR3nt: TGTGCCAGTAGTATAGCGGGAGGGCCCAATGAGCAGTTCTTC
CDR3aa: CASSIAGGPNEQFF

d_gene: -
j_gene: TRBJ1-3
abundance: -
v_gene: TRBV3-1/TRBV3-2
CDR3nt: TGTGCCAGCAGCCAAGCGGGAGGTGGAAACACCATATATTTT
CDR3aa: CASSQAGGGNTIYF

d_gene: -
j_gene: TRBJ1-6
abundance: -
v_gene: TRBV6-5
CDR3nt: TGTGCCAGCAGTTACACTCAGACAGGCGTATGGCCCCTCCACTTT
CDR3aa: CASSYTQTGVWPLHF

d_gene: TRBD1
j_gene: TRBJ1-2
abundance: -
v_gene: TRBV5-1
CDR3nt: TGCGCCAGCAGCTCAGGACAGGCGGACTATGGCTACACCTTC
CDR3aa: CASSSGQADYGYTF

d_gene: TRBD1
j_gene: TRBJ2-3
abundance: -
v_gene: TRBV28
CDR3nt: TGTGCCAGCAGTTCCCCTCCCGGGACAGGAGGCACAGATACGCAGTATTTT
CDR3aa: CASSSPPGTGGTDTQYF

d_gene: -
j_gene: TRBJ1-1
abundance: once
v_gene: TRBV19
CDR3nt: TGTGCCAGTAGTGACTCCCAGAACACTGAAGCTTTCTTT
CDR3aa: CASSDSQNTEAFF

d_gene: -
j_gene: TRBJ1-6
abundance: -
v_gene: TRBV6-5
CDR3nt: TGTGCCAGCAGCCAAACAGTCTATTCACCCCTCCACTTT
CDR3aa: CASSQTVYSPLHF

d_gene: -
j_gene: TRBJ1-2
abundance: -
v_gene: TRBV6-5
CDR3nt: TGTGCCAGCAGACCAGGACAGACTTATGGCTACACCTTC
CDR3aa: CASRPGQTYGYTF

d_gene: TRBD1
j_gene: TRBJ1-5
abundance: -
v_gene: TRBV19
CDR3nt: TGTGCCAGTAGTTTCGCAGGGGGAAGCAATCAGCCCCAGCATTTT
CDR3aa: CASSFAGGSNQPQHF

d_gene: TRBD1
j_gene: TRBJ2-3
abundance: -
v_gene: TRBV2
CDR3nt: TGTGCCAGCAGTTACCGGGACAGGGGGGCAGATACGCAGTATTTT
CDR3aa: CASSYRDRGADTQYF

d_gene: -
j_gene: TRBJ1-1
abundance: -
v_gene: TRBV4-2
CDR3nt: TGTGCCAGCAGCCAAGAAGGGGGGGGCTACACTGAAGCTTTCTTT
CDR3aa: CASSQEGGGYTEAFF

d_gene: TRBD1
j_gene: TRBJ1-3
abundance: -
v_gene: TRBV19
CDR3nt: TGTGCCAGTACCATATACGGGACAGCCGGAAACACCATATATTTT
CDR3aa: CASTIYGTAGNTIYF

d_gene: -
j_gene: TRBJ1-2
abundance: -
v_gene: TRBV15
CDR3nt: TGTGCCACCACCATTGGGACTGATCCCTCTTACACCTTC
CDR3aa: CATTIGTDPSYTF

d_gene: TRBD2
j_gene: TRBJ2-1
abundance: few
v_gene: TRBV9
CDR3nt: TGTGCCAGCAGCGTAGATGGGACTAGGAACAATGAGCAGTTCTTC
CDR3aa: CASSVDGTRNNEQFF

d_gene: -
j_gene: TRBJ2-7
abundance: -
v_gene: TRBV5-5
CDR3nt: TGTGCCAGCAGCTTCGAGGGGAGGTCCTACGAGCAGTACTTC
CDR3aa: CASSFEGRSYEQYF

d_gene: -
j_gene: TRBJ2-1
abundance: -
v_gene: TRBV6-5
CDR3nt: TGTGCCAGCAGTTCCCTCCTCTACAATGAGCAGTTCTTC
CDR3aa: CASSSLLYNEQFF

d_gene: -
j_gene: TRBJ2-7
abundance: -
v_gene: TRBV6-1
CDR3nt: TGTGCCAGCAGTGAAGCGGACAGCTCCTACGAGCAGTACTTC
CDR3aa: CASSEADSSYEQYF

d_gene: -
j_gene: TRBJ2-7
abundance: -
v_gene: TRBV28
CDR3nt: TGTGCCAGCAGCCGTTACAGGGGGGGCTCCTACGAGCAGTACTTC
CDR3aa: CASSRYRGGSYEQYF

d_gene: TRBD2
j_gene: TRBJ2-1
abundance: few
v_gene: TRBV11-2
CDR3nt: TGTGCCAGCAGCCTCATGGGAGCGGGAGTAGGAAATGAGCAGTTCTTC
CDR3aa: CASSLMGAGVGNEQFF

d_gene: -
j_gene: TRBJ1-5
abundance: -
v_gene: TRBV6-2/TRBV6-3
CDR3nt: TGTGCCAGCAGCATACAGGGAACGGCCCAGCCCCAGCATTTT
CDR3aa: CASSIQGTAQPQHF

d_gene: TRBD1
j_gene: TRBJ1-1
abundance: -
v_gene: TRBV30
CDR3nt: TGTGCCTGGTCAGACAGGGCACTAACTGAAGCTTTCTTT
CDR3aa: CAWSDRALTEAFF

d_gene: TRBD1
j_gene: TRBJ1-2
abundance: once
v_gene: TRBV19
CDR3nt: TGTGCCAGTAGTACCGGACAGGGGGCTATCAAGGCCACCTTC
CDR3aa: CASSTGQGAIKATF

d_gene: -
j_gene: TRBJ1-1
abundance: once
v_gene: TRBV28
CDR3nt: TGTGCCAGCACCGGGACGGAACAGGGATATTACACTGAAGCTTTCTTT
CDR3aa: CASTGTEQGYYTEAFF

d_gene: TRBD2
j_gene: TRBJ2-7
abundance: -
v_gene: TRBV7-9
CDR3nt: TGTGCCAGCAGCCCATGGGGGGGTGGCTACGAGCAGTACTTC
CDR3aa: CASSPWGGGYEQYF

d_gene: TRBD1
j_gene: TRBJ2-5
abundance: -
v_gene: TRBV29-1
CDR3nt: TGCAGCGTTGTGGGACAGGGGGGAGAGACCCAGTACTTC
CDR3aa: CSVVGQGGETQYF

d_gene: -
j_gene: TRBJ1-5
abundance: -
v_gene: TRBV19
CDR3nt: TGTGCCAGTCAGCAGGACATAGATTTCAATCAGCCCCAGCATTTT
CDR3aa: CASQQDIDFNQPQHF

d_gene: -
j_gene: TRBJ2-7
abundance: -
v_gene: TRBV9
CDR3nt: TGTGCCAGCAGCGTGACAGGTCAGTCCTACGAGCAGTACTTC
CDR3aa: CASSVTGQSYEQYF

d_gene: TRBD1
j_gene: TRBJ1-3
abundance: once
v_gene: TRBV15
CDR3nt: TGTGCCACATCGACAGGGGGCGCGAGTGGAAACACCATATATTTT
CDR3aa: CATSTGGASGNTIYF

d_gene: TRBD2
j_gene: TRBJ2-5
abundance: -
v_gene: TRBV7-9
CDR3nt: TGTGCCAGCAGCTTCGGACTAGGAGAAGAGACCCAGTACTTC
CDR3aa: CASSFGLGEETQYF

d_gene: -
j_gene: TRBJ1-5
abundance: -
v_gene: TRBV2
CDR3nt: TGTGCCAGCAGATGGACAGTCAATCAGCCCCAGCATTTT
CDR3aa: CASRWTVNQPQHF

d_gene: -
j_gene: TRBJ1-1
abundance: -
v_gene: TRBV12-3/TRBV12-4
CDR3nt: TGTGCCAGCAGTAGGGGGACAAACACTGAAGCTTTCTTT
CDR3aa: CASSRGTNTEAFF

d_gene: -
j_gene: TRBJ2-2
abundance: -
v_gene: TRBV7-7
CDR3nt: TGTGCTAGCAGGCCTACAGTGGCCGGGGAGCTGTTTTTT
CDR3aa: CASRPTVAGELFF

d_gene: -
j_gene: TRBJ1-2
abundance: -
v_gene: TRBV5-4
CDR3nt: TGTGCCAGCATGCCCGAAACAGCTCTCTATGGCTACACCTTC
CDR3aa: CASMPETALYGYTF

d_gene: -
j_gene: TRBJ2-2
abundance: -
v_gene: TRBV30
CDR3nt: TGTGCCTGGCCCGACATTACCGGGGAGCTGTTTTTT
CDR3aa: CAWPDITGELFF

d_gene: -
j_gene: TRBJ1-5
abundance: -
v_gene: TRBV5-1
CDR3nt: TGCGCCAGCAGCTTGGTGGGACTAAGCAATCAGCCCCAGCATTTT
CDR3aa: CASSLVGLSNQPQHF

d_gene: TRBD2
j_gene: TRBJ2-1
abundance: -
v_gene: TRBV9
CDR3nt: TGTGCCAGCAGCGTAGATAGCGGGAGGGGAGGGGATGAGCAGTTCTTC
CDR3aa: CASSVDSGRGGDEQFF

d_gene: -
j_gene: TRBJ1-1
abundance: -
v_gene: TRBV6-5
CDR3nt: TGTGCCAGCATCCAAAGAGGGTTCACTGAAGCTTTCTTT
CDR3aa: CASIQRGFTEAFF

d_gene: TRBD2
j_gene: TRBJ2-1
abundance: -
v_gene: TRBV11-2
CDR3nt: TGTGCCAGCAGCCCAGTAACTAGCGGGCCTAACAATGAGCAGTTCTTC
CDR3aa: CASSPVTSGPNNEQFF

d_gene: -
j_gene: TRBJ2-5
abundance: -
v_gene: TRBV9
CDR3nt: TGTGCCAGCAGTCTCGCGGGTTCGACCCGAGAGACCCAGTACTTC
CDR3aa: CASSLAGSTRETQYF

d_gene: TRBD2
j_gene: TRBJ2-1
abundance: -
v_gene: TRBV7-2
CDR3nt: TGTGCCAGCAGCCAGCAAGCGGGGGGGACCCGTGAGCAGTTCTTC
CDR3aa: CASSQQAGGTREQFF

d_gene: -
j_gene: TRBJ1-2
abundance: once
v_gene: TRBV3-1/TRBV3-2
CDR3nt: TGTGCCAGCAGCCAAAATAGGGGACAAGCCTATGGCTACACCTTC
CDR3aa: CASSQNRGQAYGYTF

d_gene: TRBD1
j_gene: TRBJ2-5
abundance: -
v_gene: TRBV18
CDR3nt: TGTGCCAGCTCACCCCGGGACAGGGGAACCCAGTACTTC
CDR3aa: CASSPRDRGTQYF

d_gene: TRBD1
j_gene: TRBJ2-3
abundance: -
v_gene: TRBV27
CDR3nt: TGTGCCAGCAGTAGGGGGGACAGGGAATGGCCAGATACGCAGTATTTT
CDR3aa: CASSRGDREWPDTQYF

d_gene: -
j_gene: TRBJ1-1
abundance: -
v_gene: TRBV4-3
CDR3nt: TGCGCCAGCAGCCAAGGTGGAGGGGAAGCTTTCTTT
CDR3aa: CASSQGGGEAFF

d_gene: TRBD2
j_gene: TRBJ2-5
abundance: -
v_gene: TRBV5-1
CDR3nt: TGCGCCAGCAGCTTGTCAGCGGGAGGGTGGGAGACCCAGTACTTC
CDR3aa: CASSLSAGGWETQYF

d_gene: -
j_gene: TRBJ1-2
abundance: -
v_gene: TRBV6-2/TRBV6-3
CDR3nt: TGTGCCAGCAGTGGGATCGTGGGCCAGGGGAATGGCTACACCTTC
CDR3aa: CASSGIVGQGNGYTF